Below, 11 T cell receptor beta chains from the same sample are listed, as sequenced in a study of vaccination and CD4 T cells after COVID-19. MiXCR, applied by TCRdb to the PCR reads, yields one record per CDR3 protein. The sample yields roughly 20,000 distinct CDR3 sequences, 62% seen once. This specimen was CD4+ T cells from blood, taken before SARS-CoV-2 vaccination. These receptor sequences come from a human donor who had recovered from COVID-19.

CDR3: CATSREGNPPYNEQFF. DNA of the CDR3: TGTGCCACCAGCAGAGAGGGGAACCCCCCTTACAATGAGCAGTTCTTC. The chain links TRBV15 to TRBJ2-1, with D unresolved. Germline CDR1 LNHNV, CDR2 YYDKDF (reference sequence). Trimming took 0 bases from V and 4 from J, leaving 13 bases between them. This CDR3 region has 16 residues.

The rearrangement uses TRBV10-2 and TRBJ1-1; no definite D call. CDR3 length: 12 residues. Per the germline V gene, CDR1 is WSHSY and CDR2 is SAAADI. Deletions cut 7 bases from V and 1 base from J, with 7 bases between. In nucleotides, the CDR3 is TGCGCCAGCACCTCTGGGAACACTGAAGCTTTCTTT. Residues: CASTSGNTEAFF.

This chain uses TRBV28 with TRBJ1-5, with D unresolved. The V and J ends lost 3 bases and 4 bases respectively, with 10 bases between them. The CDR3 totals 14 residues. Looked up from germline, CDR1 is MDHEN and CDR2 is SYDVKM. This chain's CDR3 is CASSFGGTNQPQHF. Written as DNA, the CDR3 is TGTGCCAGCAGTTTCGGCGGAACGAATCAGCCCCAGCATTTT.

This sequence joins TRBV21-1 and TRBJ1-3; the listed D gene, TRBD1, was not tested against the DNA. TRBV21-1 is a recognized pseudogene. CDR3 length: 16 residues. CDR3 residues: CASSKTGHPDGNTIYF. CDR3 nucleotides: TGTGCCAGCAGCAAAACGGGTCATCCCGACGGAAACACCATATATTTT.

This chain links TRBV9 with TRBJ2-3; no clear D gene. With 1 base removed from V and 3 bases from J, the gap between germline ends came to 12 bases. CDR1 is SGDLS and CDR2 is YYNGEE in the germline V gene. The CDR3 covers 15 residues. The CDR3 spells CASSVSTTGTDTQYF. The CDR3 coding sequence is TGTGCCAGCAGCGTATCCACAACCGGAACAGATACGCAGTATTTT.

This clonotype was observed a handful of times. The chain's CDR3 is CASRAGGPRETQYF. As DNA, the CDR3 is TGTGCCAGCAGGGCGGGAGGGCCTCGGGAGACCCAGTACTTC. The rearrangement joins TRBV2 to TRBJ2-5; TRBD2 agrees at 9 bases. The CDR3 spans 14 residues. The junction had 7 bases not matched to a gene; V was cut back by 6 bases and J by 5 bases. Germline values: CDR1 SNHLY, CDR2 FYNNEI.

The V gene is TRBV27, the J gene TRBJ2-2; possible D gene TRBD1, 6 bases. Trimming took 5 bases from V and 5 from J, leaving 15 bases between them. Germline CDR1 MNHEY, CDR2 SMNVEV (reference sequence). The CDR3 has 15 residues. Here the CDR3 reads CASSLQGTRTGELFF. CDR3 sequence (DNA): TGTGCCAGCAGTCTACAGGGTACCAGGACCGGGGAGCTGTTTTTT.

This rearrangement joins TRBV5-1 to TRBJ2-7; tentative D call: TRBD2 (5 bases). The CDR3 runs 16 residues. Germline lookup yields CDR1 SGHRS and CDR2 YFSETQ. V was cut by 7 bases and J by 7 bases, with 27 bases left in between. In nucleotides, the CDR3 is TGCGCCAGCTCCCAATTGGCGGCTAGCTATAGGAGGGAGCAGTACTTC. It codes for CASSQLAASYRREQYF.

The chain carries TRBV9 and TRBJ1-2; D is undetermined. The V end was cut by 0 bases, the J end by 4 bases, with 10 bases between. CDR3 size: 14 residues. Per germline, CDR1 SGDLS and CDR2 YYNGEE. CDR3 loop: CASSVGTRSYGYTF. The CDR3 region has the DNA TGTGCCAGCAGCGTAGGAACACGGAGCTATGGCTACACCTTC.

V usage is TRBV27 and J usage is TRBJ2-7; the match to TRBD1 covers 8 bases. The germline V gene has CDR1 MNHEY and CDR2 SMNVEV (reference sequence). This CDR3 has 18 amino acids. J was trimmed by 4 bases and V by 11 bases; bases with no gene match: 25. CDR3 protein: CARQGAPPGQDIPYEQYF. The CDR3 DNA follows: TGTGCCCGCCAGGGGGCCCCTCCGGGACAAGACATCCCTTACGAGCAGTACTTC.

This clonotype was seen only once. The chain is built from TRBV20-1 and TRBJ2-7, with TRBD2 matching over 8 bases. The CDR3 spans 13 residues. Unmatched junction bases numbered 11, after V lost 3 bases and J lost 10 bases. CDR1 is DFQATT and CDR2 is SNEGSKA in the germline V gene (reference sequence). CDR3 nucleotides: TGCAGTGCTAGTTCCAGCGGGAGCCTATTTCAGTACTTC. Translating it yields CSASSSGSLFQYF.